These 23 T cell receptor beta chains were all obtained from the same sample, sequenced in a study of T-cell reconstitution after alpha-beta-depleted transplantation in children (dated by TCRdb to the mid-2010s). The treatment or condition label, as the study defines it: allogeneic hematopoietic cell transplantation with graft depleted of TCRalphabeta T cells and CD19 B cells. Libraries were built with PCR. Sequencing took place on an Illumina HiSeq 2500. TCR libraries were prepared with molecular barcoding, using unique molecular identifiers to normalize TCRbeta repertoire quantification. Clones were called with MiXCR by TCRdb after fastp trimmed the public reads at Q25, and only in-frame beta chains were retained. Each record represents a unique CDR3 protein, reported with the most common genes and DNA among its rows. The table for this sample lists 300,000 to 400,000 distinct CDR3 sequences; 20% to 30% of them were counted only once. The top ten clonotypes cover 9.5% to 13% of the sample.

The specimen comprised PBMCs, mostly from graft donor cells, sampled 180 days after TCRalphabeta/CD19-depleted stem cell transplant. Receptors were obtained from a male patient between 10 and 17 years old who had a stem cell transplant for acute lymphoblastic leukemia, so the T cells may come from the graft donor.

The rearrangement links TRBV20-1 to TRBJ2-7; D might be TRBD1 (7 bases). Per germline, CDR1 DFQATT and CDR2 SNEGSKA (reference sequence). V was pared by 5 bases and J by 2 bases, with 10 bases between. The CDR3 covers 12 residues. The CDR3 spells CSARGTAYEQYF. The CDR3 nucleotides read TGCAGTGCTCGCGGGACAGCCTACGAGCAGTACTTC.

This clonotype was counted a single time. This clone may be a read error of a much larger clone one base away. The DNA for the CDR3 is TGCGCCAGCAACCCTACCGGGACAGGCTCCTACGAGCAGTACTTC. Amino acid sequence: CASNPTGTGSYEQYF. V gene TRBV5-1 combines with J gene TRBJ2-7; 8 bases line up with TRBD1. Germline V gene lookup returns CDR1 SGHRS and CDR2 YFSETQ. CDR3 length: 15 residues. J lost 0 bases, V lost 6 bases, and 8 bases had no gene match.

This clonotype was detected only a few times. The chain's CDR3 is CAISDAGWPQETQYF. CDR3 nucleotides: TGTGCCATCAGTGATGCGGGGTGGCCCCAAGAGACCCAGTACTTC. J is TRBJ2-5 and V is TRBV10-3; D possibly corresponds to TRBD2 (6 bases). V was pared by 3 bases and J by 1 base, with 12 bases between. The CDR3 length is 15 residues. The germline gives CDR1 ENHRY, CDR2 SYGVKD.

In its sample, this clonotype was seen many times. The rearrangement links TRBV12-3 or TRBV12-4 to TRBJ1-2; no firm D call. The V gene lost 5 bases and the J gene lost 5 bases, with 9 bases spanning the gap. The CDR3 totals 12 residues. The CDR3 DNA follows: TGTGCCAGCAGTCTCGATCTATATGGCTACACCTTC. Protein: CASSLDLYGYTF.

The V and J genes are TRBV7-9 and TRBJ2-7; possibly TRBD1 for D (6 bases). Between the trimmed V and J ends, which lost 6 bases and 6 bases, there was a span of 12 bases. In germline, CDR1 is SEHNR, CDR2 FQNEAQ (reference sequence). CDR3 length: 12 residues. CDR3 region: CASSPQGSEQYF. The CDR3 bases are TGTGCCAGCAGTCCACAGGGTTCCGAGCAGTACTTC.

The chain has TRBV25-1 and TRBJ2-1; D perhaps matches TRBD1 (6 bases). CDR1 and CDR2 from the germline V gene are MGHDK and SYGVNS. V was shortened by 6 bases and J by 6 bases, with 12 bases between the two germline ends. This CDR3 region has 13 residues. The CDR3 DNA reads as TGTGCCAGCAGACAGGGTGGTAGCAATGAGCAGTTCTTC. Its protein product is CASRQGGSNEQFF.

Here the CDR3 reads CASSPGTGTEAFF. In DNA, the CDR3 is TGTGCCAGCTCACCCGGTACAGGGACTGAAGCTTTCTTT. V usage is TRBV18 and J usage is TRBJ1-1; possibly TRBD1 for D (6 bases). Germline V lookup: CDR1 KGHSH, CDR2 LQKENI. The length of the CDR3 is 13 residues. V was trimmed by 3 bases and J by 5 bases, leaving 10 bases between them.

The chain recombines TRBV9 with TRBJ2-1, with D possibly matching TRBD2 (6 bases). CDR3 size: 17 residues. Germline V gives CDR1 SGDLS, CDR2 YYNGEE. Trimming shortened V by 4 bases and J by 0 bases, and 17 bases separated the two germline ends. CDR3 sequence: CASSPDLAYNSYNEQFF. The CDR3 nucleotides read TGTGCCAGCAGCCCCGATCTAGCGTATAACTCCTACAATGAGCAGTTCTTC.

The CDR3: CASSSSRRLAGGPDTQYF. The CDR3 region has the DNA TGTGCCAGCAGTTCCTCCCGACGTCTAGCGGGAGGCCCAGATACGCAGTATTTT. This chain links TRBV11-2 with TRBJ2-3; 11 nucleotides match TRBD2. The germline CDR1 and CDR2 sequences are SGHAT and FQNNGV. The trim removed 6 bases at V and 4 bases at J, leaving 15 bases unmatched. CDR3 length equals 18 residues.

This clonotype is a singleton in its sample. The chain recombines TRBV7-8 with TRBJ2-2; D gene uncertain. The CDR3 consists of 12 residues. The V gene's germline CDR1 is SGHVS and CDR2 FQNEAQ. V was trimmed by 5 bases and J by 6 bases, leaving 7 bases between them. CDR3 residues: CASSTFAGELFF. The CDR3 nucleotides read TGTGCCAGCAGCACTTTCGCCGGGGAGCTGTTTTTT. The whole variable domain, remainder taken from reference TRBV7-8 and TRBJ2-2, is GAGVSQSPRYKVAKRGQDVALRCDPISGHVSLFWYQQALGQGPEFLTYFQNEAQLDKSGLPSDRFFAERPEGSVSTLKIQRTQQEDSAVYLCASSTFAGELFFGEGSRLTVL.

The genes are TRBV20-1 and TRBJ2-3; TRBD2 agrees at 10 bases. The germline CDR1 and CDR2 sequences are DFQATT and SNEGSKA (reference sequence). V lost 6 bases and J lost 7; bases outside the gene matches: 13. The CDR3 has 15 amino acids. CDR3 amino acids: CSASIFSGRTYTQYF. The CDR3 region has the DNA TGCAGTGCCTCTATATTTAGCGGGAGGACGTATACGCAGTATTTT.

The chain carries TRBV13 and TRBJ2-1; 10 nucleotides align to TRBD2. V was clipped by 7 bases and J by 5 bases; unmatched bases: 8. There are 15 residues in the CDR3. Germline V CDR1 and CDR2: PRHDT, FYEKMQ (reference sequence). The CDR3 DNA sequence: TGTGCCAGCACGGAGGGACTAGCGCTACACAATGAGCAGTTCTTC. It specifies CASTEGLALHNEQFF.

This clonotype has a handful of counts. DNA for the CDR3: TGTGCTAGTGGTTCCAACGTCCGGAGGGCTAACTATGGCTACACCTTC. Translated: CASGSNVRRANYGYTF. The chain is built from TRBV12-5 and TRBJ1-2; D gene uncertain. This CDR3 is 16 amino acids long. V shed 4 bases and J shed 0 bases, with 15 bases lying between them. Germline assignment: CDR1 LGHNT and CDR2 FRNRAP.

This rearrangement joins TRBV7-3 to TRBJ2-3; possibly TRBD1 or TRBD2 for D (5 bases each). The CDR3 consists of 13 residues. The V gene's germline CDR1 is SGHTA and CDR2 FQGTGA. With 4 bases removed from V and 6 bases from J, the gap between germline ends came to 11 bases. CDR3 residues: CASSYLGVDTQYF. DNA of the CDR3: TGTGCCAGCAGCTACTTGGGGGTCGATACGCAGTATTTT.

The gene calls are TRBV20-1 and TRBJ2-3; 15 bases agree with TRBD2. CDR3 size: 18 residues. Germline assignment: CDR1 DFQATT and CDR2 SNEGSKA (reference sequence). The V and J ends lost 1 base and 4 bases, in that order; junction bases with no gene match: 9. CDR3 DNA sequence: TGCAGTGCTAGAGCCCCGGGGACTAGCGGGAGGCCCCCAGATACGCAGTATTTT. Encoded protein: CSARAPGTSGRPPDTQYF.

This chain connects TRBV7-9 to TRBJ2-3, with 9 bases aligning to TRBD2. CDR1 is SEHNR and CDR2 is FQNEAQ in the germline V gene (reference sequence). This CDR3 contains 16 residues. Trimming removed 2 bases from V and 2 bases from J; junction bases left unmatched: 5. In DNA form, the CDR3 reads TGTGCCAGCAGCTTAAAGCTAGCGGGGCCCACAGATACGCAGTATTTT. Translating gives CASSLKLAGPTDTQYF.

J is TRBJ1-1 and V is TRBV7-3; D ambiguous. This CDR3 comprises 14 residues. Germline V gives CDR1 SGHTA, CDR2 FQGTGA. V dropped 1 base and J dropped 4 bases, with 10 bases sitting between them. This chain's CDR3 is CASSLRFGSTEAFF. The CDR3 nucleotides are TGTGCCAGCAGCTTAAGATTCGGGTCCACTGAAGCTTTCTTT.

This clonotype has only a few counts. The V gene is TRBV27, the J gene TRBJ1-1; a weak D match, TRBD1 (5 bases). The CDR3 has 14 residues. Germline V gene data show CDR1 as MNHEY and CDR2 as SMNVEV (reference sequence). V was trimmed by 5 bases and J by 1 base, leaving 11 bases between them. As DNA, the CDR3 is TGTGCCAGCAGTCCCCCGGACACGAACACTGAAGCTTTCTTT. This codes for CASSPPDTNTEAFF.

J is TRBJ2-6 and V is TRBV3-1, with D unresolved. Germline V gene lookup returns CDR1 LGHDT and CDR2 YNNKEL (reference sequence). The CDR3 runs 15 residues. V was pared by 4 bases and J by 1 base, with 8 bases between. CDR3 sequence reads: CASSLMGSGANVLTF. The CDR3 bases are TGTGCCAGCAGCCTAATGGGGTCTGGGGCCAACGTCCTGACTTTC.

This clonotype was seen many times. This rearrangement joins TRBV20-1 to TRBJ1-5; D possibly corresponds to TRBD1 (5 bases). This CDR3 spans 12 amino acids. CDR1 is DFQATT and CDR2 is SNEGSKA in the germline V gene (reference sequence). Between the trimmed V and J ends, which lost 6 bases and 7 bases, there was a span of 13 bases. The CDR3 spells CSASRRGQPQHF. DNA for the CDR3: TGCAGTGCCAGCAGGAGGGGACAGCCCCAGCATTTT.

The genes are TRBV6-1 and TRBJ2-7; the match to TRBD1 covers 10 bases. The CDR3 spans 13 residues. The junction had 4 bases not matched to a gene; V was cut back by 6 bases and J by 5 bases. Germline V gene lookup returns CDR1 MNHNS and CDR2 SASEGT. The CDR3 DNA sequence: TGTGCCAGCAGCCGACAGGGGGCGAACGAGCAGTACTTC. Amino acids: CASSRQGANEQYF.

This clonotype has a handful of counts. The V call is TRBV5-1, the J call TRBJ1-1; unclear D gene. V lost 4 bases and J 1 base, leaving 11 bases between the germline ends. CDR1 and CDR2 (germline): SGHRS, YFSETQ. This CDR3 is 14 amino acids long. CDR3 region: CASSDTFGNTEAFF. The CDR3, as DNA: TGCGCCAGCAGCGACACGTTTGGGAACACTGAAGCTTTCTTT.

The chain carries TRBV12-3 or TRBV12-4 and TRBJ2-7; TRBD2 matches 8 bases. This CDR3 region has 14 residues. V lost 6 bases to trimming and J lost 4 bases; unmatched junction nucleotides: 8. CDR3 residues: CASRSGTSPYEQYF. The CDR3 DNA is TGTGCCAGCAGATCCGGGACTAGTCCGTACGAGCAGTACTTC.